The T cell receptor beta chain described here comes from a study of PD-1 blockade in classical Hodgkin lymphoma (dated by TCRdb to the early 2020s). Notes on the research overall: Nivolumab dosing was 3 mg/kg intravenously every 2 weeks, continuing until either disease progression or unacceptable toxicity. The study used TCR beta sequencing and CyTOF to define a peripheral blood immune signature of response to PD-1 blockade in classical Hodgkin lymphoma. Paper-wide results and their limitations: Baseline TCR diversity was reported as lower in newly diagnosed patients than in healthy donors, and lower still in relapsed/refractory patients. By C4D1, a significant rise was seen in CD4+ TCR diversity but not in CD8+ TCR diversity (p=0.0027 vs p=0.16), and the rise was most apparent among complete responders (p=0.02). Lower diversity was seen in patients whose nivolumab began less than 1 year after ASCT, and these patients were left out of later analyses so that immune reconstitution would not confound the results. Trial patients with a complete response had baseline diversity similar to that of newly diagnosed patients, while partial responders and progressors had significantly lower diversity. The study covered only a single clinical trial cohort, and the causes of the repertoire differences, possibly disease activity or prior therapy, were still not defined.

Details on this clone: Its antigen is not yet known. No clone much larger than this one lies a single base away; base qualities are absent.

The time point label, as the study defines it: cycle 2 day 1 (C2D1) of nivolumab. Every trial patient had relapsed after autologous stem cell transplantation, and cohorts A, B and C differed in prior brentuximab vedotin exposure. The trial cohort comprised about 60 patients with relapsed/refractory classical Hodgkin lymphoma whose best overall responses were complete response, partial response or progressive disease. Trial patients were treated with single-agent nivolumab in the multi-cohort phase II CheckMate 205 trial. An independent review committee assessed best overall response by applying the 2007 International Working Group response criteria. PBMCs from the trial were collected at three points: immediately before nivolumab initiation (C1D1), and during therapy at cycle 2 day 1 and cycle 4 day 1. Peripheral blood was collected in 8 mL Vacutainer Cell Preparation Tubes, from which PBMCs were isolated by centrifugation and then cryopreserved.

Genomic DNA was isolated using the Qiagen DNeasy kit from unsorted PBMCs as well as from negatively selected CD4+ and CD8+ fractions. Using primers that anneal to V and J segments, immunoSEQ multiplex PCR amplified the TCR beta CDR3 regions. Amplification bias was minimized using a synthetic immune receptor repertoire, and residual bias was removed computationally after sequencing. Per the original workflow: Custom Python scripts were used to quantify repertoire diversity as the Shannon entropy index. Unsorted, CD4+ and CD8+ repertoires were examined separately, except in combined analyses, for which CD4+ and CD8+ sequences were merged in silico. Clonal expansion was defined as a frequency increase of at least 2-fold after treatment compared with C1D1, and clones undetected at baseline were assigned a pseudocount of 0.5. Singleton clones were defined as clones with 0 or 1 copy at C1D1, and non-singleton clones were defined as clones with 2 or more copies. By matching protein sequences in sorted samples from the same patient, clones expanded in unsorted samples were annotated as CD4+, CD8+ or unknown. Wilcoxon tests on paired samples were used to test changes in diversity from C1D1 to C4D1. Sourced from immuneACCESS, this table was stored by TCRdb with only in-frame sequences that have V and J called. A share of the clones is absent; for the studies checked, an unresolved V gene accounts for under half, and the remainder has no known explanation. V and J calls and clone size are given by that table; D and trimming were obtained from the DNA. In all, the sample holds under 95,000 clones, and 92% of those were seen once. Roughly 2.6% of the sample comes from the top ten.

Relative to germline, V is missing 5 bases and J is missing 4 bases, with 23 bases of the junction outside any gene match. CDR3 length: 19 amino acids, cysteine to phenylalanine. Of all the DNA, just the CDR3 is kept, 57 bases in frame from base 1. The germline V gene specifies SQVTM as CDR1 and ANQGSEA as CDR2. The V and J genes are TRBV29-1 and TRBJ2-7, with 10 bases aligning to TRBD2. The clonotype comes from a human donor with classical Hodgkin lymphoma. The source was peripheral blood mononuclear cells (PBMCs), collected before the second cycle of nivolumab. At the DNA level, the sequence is TGCAGCGTTTTAGCCATCAGCGTTCGAAGGGCTAGCGGGGGATACGAGCAGTACTTC. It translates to CSVLAISVRRASGGYEQYF.